This is a list of T cell receptor beta chains from one sample in a study of blood T cell repertoires in COVID-19. Sequenced by immunoSEQ multiplex PCR; TCRdb stores in-frame clones only, minus some. The sample records about 83,000 clones, around 90% being singletons. Sequenced: peripheral blood. These receptor sequences come from a woman in her forties or fifties with active or convalescent COVID-19. CDR3s include the opening cysteine and the closing phenylalanine or tryptophan. The D gene is left open where the match is weak. Rows may omit the clone size; those that give it use once, few, many or a size class.

CDR3 length: 14; V gene: TRBV30; J gene: TRBJ1-2; clone size: NA; D gene: NA; CDR3 protein: CAWHRGGPNYGYTF; CDR3 DNA: TGTGCCTGGCACCGAGGGGGTCCTAACTATGGCTACACCTTC
CDR3 length: 14; V gene: TRBV2; J gene: TRBJ2-7; clone size: NA; D gene: TRBD1; CDR3 protein: CASHMTGTTYEQYF; CDR3 DNA: TGTGCCAGCCACATGACAGGGACAACCTACGAGCAGTACTTC
CDR3 length: 11; V gene: TRBV20-1; J gene: TRBJ2-5; clone size: NA; D gene: NA; CDR3 protein: CSVVVQETQYF; CDR3 DNA: TGCAGTGTAGTCGTCCAAGAGACCCAGTACTTC
CDR3 length: 15; V gene: TRBV19; J gene: TRBJ2-3; clone size: once; D gene: NA; CDR3 protein: CASSWGTAPRDTQYF; CDR3 DNA: TGTGCCAGTAGTTGGGGGACTGCCCCGAGAGATACGCAGTATTTT
CDR3 length: 16; V gene: TRBV19; J gene: TRBJ1-4; clone size: NA; D gene: NA; CDR3 protein: CASSRGLSATNEKLFF; CDR3 DNA: TGTGCCAGTAGTAGAGGACTGTCGGCCACTAATGAAAAACTGTTTTTT
CDR3 length: 12; V gene: TRBV25-1; J gene: TRBJ1-1; clone size: NA; D gene: TRBD1; CDR3 protein: CASSTGGTEAFF; CDR3 DNA: TGTGCCAGCAGCACAGGGGGCACTGAAGCTTTCTTT
CDR3 length: 15; V gene: TRBV5-8; J gene: TRBJ2-6; clone size: NA; D gene: NA; CDR3 protein: CASSAGKSGANVLTF; CDR3 DNA: TGTGCCAGCAGCGCCGGGAAATCTGGGGCCAACGTCCTGACTTTC
CDR3 length: 14; V gene: TRBV5-6; J gene: TRBJ1-1; clone size: NA; D gene: NA; CDR3 protein: CASSLMTAYTEAFF; CDR3 DNA: TGTGCCAGCAGCTTGATGACAGCTTACACTGAAGCTTTCTTT
CDR3 length: 13; V gene: TRBV6-5; J gene: TRBJ1-2; clone size: once; D gene: NA; CDR3 protein: CASSYRGREVDTF; CDR3 DNA: TGTGCCAGCAGTTACAGGGGCAGGGAAGTAGACACCTTC
CDR3 length: 15; V gene: TRBV27; J gene: TRBJ1-4; clone size: NA; D gene: NA; CDR3 protein: CASSSQRTDFEKLFF; CDR3 DNA: TGTGCCAGCAGCTCTCAAAGGACAGATTTTGAAAAACTGTTTTTT
CDR3 length: 11; V gene: TRBV20-1; J gene: TRBJ1-4; clone size: NA; D gene: NA; CDR3 protein: CSVVGGEKLFF; CDR3 DNA: TGCAGTGTAGTGGGAGGAGAAAAACTGTTTTTT
CDR3 length: 14; V gene: TRBV19; J gene: TRBJ1-5; clone size: NA; D gene: TRBD1; CDR3 protein: CASSGTGVNQPQHF; CDR3 DNA: TGTGCCAGTAGTGGGACAGGGGTTAATCAGCCCCAGCATTTT
CDR3 length: 15; V gene: TRBV5-1; J gene: TRBJ1-6; clone size: NA; D gene: NA; CDR3 protein: CASRDGQLDNSPLHF; CDR3 DNA: TGCGCCAGCAGGGATGGACAGCTTGATAATTCACCCCTCCACTTT
CDR3 length: 13; V gene: TRBV18; J gene: TRBJ2-7; clone size: NA; D gene: TRBD2; CDR3 protein: CASSPGLVREQYF; CDR3 DNA: TGTGCCAGCTCACCCGGACTAGTGCGCGAGCAGTACTTC
CDR3 length: 14; V gene: TRBV30; J gene: TRBJ1-5; clone size: NA; D gene: NA; CDR3 protein: CAWSDRGPGQPQHF; CDR3 DNA: TGTGCCTGGAGTGATAGAGGTCCCGGTCAGCCCCAGCATTTT
CDR3 length: 16; V gene: TRBV4-3; J gene: TRBJ2-1; clone size: NA; D gene: NA; CDR3 protein: CASSQEWGSLPDEQFF; CDR3 DNA: TGCGCCAGCAGCCAAGAATGGGGCTCCCTCCCCGATGAGCAGTTCTTC
CDR3 length: 15; V gene: TRBV30; J gene: TRBJ2-7; clone size: NA; D gene: TRBD1; CDR3 protein: CAWSTSRGLAYEQYF; CDR3 DNA: TGTGCCTGGAGTACATCCAGGGGGCTTGCCTACGAGCAGTACTTC
CDR3 length: 15; V gene: TRBV19; J gene: TRBJ1-1; clone size: NA; D gene: NA; CDR3 protein: CASSIGGPGGTEAFF; CDR3 DNA: TGTGCCAGTAGTATAGGAGGGCCGGGTGGCACTGAAGCTTTCTTT
CDR3 length: 15; V gene: TRBV30; J gene: TRBJ1-4; clone size: NA; D gene: NA; CDR3 protein: CAWSVLLRANEKLFF; CDR3 DNA: TGTGCCTGGAGTGTACTCCTCAGGGCAAATGAAAAACTGTTTTTT
CDR3 length: 14; V gene: TRBV19; J gene: TRBJ1-3; clone size: once; D gene: NA; CDR3 protein: CASCSSSSGNTIYF; CDR3 DNA: TGTGCCAGTTGCTCAAGCTCCTCTGGAAACACCATATATTTT
CDR3 length: 13; V gene: TRBV3-1/TRBV3-2; J gene: TRBJ1-2; clone size: NA; D gene: NA; CDR3 protein: CASSQDAEGGYTF; CDR3 DNA: TGTGCCAGCAGCCAAGATGCGGAGGGGGGCTACACCTTC
CDR3 length: 17; V gene: TRBV19; J gene: TRBJ1-2; clone size: NA; D gene: TRBD1; CDR3 protein: CASSLLGQGAANYGYTF; CDR3 DNA: TGTGCCAGTAGTTTACTTGGACAGGGGGCGGCTAACTATGGCTACACCTTC
CDR3 length: 15; V gene: TRBV12-5; J gene: TRBJ1-2; clone size: NA; D gene: NA; CDR3 protein: CASGRSGHFPYGYTF; CDR3 DNA: TGTGCTAGTGGTCGATCGGGACACTTCCCCTATGGCTACACCTTC
CDR3 length: 15; V gene: TRBV27; J gene: TRBJ1-2; clone size: once; D gene: NA; CDR3 protein: CASSLSSQGRGGYTF; CDR3 DNA: TGTGCCAGCAGTTTATCCTCCCAGGGGAGGGGGGGCTACACCTTC
CDR3 length: 15; V gene: TRBV4-3; J gene: TRBJ2-1; clone size: NA; D gene: NA; CDR3 protein: CASSQYGAGHNEQFF; CDR3 DNA: TGCGCCAGCAGCCAATACGGGGCGGGACACAATGAGCAGTTCTTC
CDR3 length: 14; V gene: TRBV6-5; J gene: TRBJ1-5; clone size: NA; D gene: TRBD1; CDR3 protein: CASSRTGIYQPQHF; CDR3 DNA: TGTGCCAGCAGCAGGACAGGGATTTATCAGCCCCAGCATTTT
CDR3 length: 12; V gene: TRBV5-1; J gene: TRBJ1-2; clone size: NA; D gene: NA; CDR3 protein: CASSTDLRGYTF; CDR3 DNA: TGCGCCAGCAGCACCGACTTGAGGGGCTACACCTTC
CDR3 length: 16; V gene: TRBV7-3; J gene: TRBJ2-1; clone size: once; D gene: TRBD1; CDR3 protein: CASSLIGTGVGNEQFF; CDR3 DNA: TGTGCCAGCAGCTTAATAGGGACAGGGGTCGGGAATGAGCAGTTCTTC
CDR3 length: 15; V gene: TRBV7-9; J gene: TRBJ1-1; clone size: once; D gene: NA; CDR3 protein: CASSLNTGIGTEAFF; CDR3 DNA: TGTGCCAGCAGCCTAAACACAGGGATAGGCACTGAAGCTTTCTTT
CDR3 length: 15; V gene: TRBV5-3; J gene: TRBJ1-1; clone size: NA; D gene: NA; CDR3 protein: CARSHRGGENTEAFF; CDR3 DNA: TGTGCCAGAAGCCACCGGGGGGGAGAGAACACTGAAGCTTTCTTT
CDR3 length: 14; V gene: TRBV9; J gene: TRBJ2-7; clone size: NA; D gene: NA; CDR3 protein: CASSVSWGHYEQYF; CDR3 DNA: TGTGCCAGCAGCGTTAGTTGGGGCCACTACGAGCAGTACTTC
CDR3 length: 14; V gene: TRBV6-2/TRBV6-3; J gene: TRBJ1-1; clone size: NA; D gene: TRBD1; CDR3 protein: CASSVDRGRTEAFF; CDR3 DNA: TGTGCCAGCAGCGTCGACAGGGGGCGAACTGAAGCTTTCTTT
CDR3 length: 15; V gene: TRBV12-5; J gene: TRBJ2-7; clone size: NA; D gene: NA; CDR3 protein: CASVLPSRDNYEQYF; CDR3 DNA: TGTGCTAGTGTCTTACCGTCCCGGGACAACTACGAGCAGTACTTC
CDR3 length: 15; V gene: TRBV6-5; J gene: TRBJ1-2; clone size: NA; D gene: NA; CDR3 protein: CASSYSKTQVYGYTF; CDR3 DNA: TGTGCCAGCAGTTACTCGAAAACCCAGGTTTATGGCTACACCTTC
CDR3 length: 12; V gene: TRBV5-1; J gene: TRBJ2-1; clone size: NA; D gene: NA; CDR3 protein: CASVSSYNEQFF; CDR3 DNA: TGCGCCAGCGTTAGCTCCTACAATGAGCAGTTCTTC
CDR3 length: 14; V gene: TRBV7-9; J gene: TRBJ2-7; clone size: NA; D gene: TRBD1; CDR3 protein: CASSRRQGIHEQYF; CDR3 DNA: TGTGCCAGCAGCCGCCGACAGGGGATTCACGAGCAGTACTTC
CDR3 length: 13; V gene: TRBV18; J gene: TRBJ1-1; clone size: NA; D gene: NA; CDR3 protein: CASSGGADTEAFF; CDR3 DNA: TGTGCCAGCTCCGGGGGGGCGGACACTGAAGCTTTCTTT
CDR3 length: 14; V gene: TRBV27; J gene: TRBJ2-2; clone size: NA; D gene: NA; CDR3 protein: CASMFGAHTGELFF; CDR3 DNA: TGTGCCAGCATGTTCGGAGCGCACACCGGGGAGCTGTTTTTT
CDR3 length: 16; V gene: TRBV9; J gene: TRBJ1-2; clone size: NA; D gene: NA; CDR3 protein: CASSVTPTEGDYGYTF; CDR3 DNA: TGTGCCAGCAGCGTCACTCCTACGGAGGGAGACTATGGCTACACCTTC
CDR3 length: 18; V gene: TRBV7-6; J gene: TRBJ2-1; clone size: NA; D gene: NA; CDR3 protein: CASSLPRARAGAANEQFF; CDR3 DNA: TGTGCCAGCAGCTTACCAAGGGCAAGGGCAGGGGCTGCCAATGAGCAGTTCTTC
CDR3 length: 14; V gene: TRBV19; J gene: TRBJ1-5; clone size: NA; D gene: NA; CDR3 protein: CASSIGTTYQPQHF; CDR3 DNA: TGTGCCAGTAGTATAGGAACGACATATCAGCCCCAGCATTTT
CDR3 length: 13; V gene: TRBV6-5; J gene: TRBJ2-7; clone size: once; D gene: TRBD2; CDR3 protein: CASTQGGMYEQYF; CDR3 DNA: TGTGCCAGCACCCAGGGAGGGATGTACGAGCAGTACTTC
CDR3 length: 13; V gene: TRBV20-1; J gene: TRBJ2-7; clone size: NA; D gene: NA; CDR3 protein: CSASKGPSYEQYF; CDR3 DNA: TGCAGTGCTAGTAAGGGGCCATCCTACGAGCAGTACTTC
CDR3 length: 13; V gene: TRBV27; J gene: TRBJ1-2; clone size: NA; D gene: NA; CDR3 protein: CASRSSENYGYTF; CDR3 DNA: TGTGCCAGCAGGTCCAGTGAAAACTATGGCTACACCTTC
CDR3 length: 15; V gene: TRBV6-5; J gene: TRBJ1-6; clone size: NA; D gene: TRBD1; CDR3 protein: CASTSRGQRNSPLHF; CDR3 DNA: TGTGCCAGCACTTCCCGGGGACAGCGGAATTCACCCCTCCACTTT
CDR3 length: 13; V gene: TRBV30; J gene: TRBJ2-4; clone size: NA; D gene: NA; CDR3 protein: CAWKLRAKNIQYF; CDR3 DNA: TGTGCCTGGAAACTCCGAGCCAAAAACATTCAGTACTTC